This TCR beta chain is drawn from a study of blood T cell repertoires in COVID-19. Study-level information: COVID-19 samples from acute and convalescent phases originated in the United States, Italy and Spain. From T cells, B-cell-depleted T cells, or PBMCs came the material, which was cDNA or gDNA.

In the study's own analysis: Researchers report that nucleated cell counts were estimated from reference gene primer amplification. This table comes from immunoSEQ multiplex PCR, and its TCRdb copy is limited to in-frame clones, with some not included. That table furnishes V, J and clone size, whereas the DNA furnished D and trimming. This sample has more than 95,000 clones, with 90% found just once. This clonotype originated in a human donor with active COVID-19. The donor label of this sample is uncertain. Sequenced input: peripheral blood.

The CDR3, as DNA: TGTGCCAGTAGTATTGGCAGGGCTTCCTATGGCTACACCTTC. Its translation is CASSIGRASYGYTF. The chain links TRBV19 to TRBJ1-2; tentative D call: TRBD1 (5 bases). There are 14 residues in the CDR3. V dropped 3 bases and J dropped 4 bases, with 12 bases sitting between them. Per germline, CDR1 LNHDA and CDR2 SQIVND (reference sequence).